The 15 T cell receptor beta chains given below trace back to one sample, sequenced in a study of blood T cell repertoires in COVID-19. Produced via immunoSEQ multiplex PCR; TCRdb's table is partial and in-frame only. The table lists 150,000 to 190,000 clones, 80% to 90% of them singletons. The source material was PBMCs or T cells enriched from blood (not recorded which). These receptors came from a man aged 50-59 years who had recovered from COVID-19.

The chain employs TRBV7-2 and TRBJ1-1; 7 bases are shared with TRBD1. The germline V gene encodes CDR1 SGHTA and CDR2 FQGNSA. The CDR3 consists of 16 residues. J lost 1 base, V lost 2 bases, and 7 bases had no gene match. In DNA form, the CDR3 reads TGTGCCAGCAGCTTAAGTAGGGGGCGGTCGAACACTGAAGCTTTCTTT. Protein: CASSLSRGRSNTEAFF.

This sequence joins TRBV7-3 and TRBJ2-3; D ambiguous. V gave up 1 base and J gave up 4 bases, with 9 bases separating them. The CDR3 has 14 residues. Germline lookup yields CDR1 SGHTA and CDR2 FQGTGA. The CDR3 nucleotides are TGTGCCAGCAGCTTAAATATCTACCCAGATACGCAGTATTTT. Translation: CASSLNIYPDTQYF.

The genes are TRBV11-1 and TRBJ2-5; D is possibly TRBD2 (5 bases). The V gene lost 4 bases and the J gene lost 4 bases, with 19 bases spanning the gap. This CDR3 region has 16 residues. Germline V CDR1 and CDR2: SGHAT, FQDESV (reference sequence). The CDR3 DNA reads TGTGCCAGCAGCTCTCTTATAGGTGGGAGCACAGAGACCCAGTACTTC. As protein: CASSSLIGGSTETQYF.

The chain uses TRBV7-3 and TRBJ2-2; TRBD2 matches 11 bases. The CDR3 runs 15 residues. CDR1 and CDR2 from the germline V gene are SGHTA and FQGTGA. V was pared by 4 bases and J by 7 bases, with 5 bases of the junction left unmatched. CDR3 amino acids: CASSSPSGGIGELFF. The DNA of the CDR3 is TGTGCCAGCAGCTCCCCTAGCGGGGGGATCGGGGAGCTGTTTTTT.

The J gene is TRBJ1-2, the V gene TRBV6-2 or TRBV6-3, with D perhaps TRBD1 (6 bases). The ends were cut back, 5 bases at V and 3 bases at J, with 10 bases in the middle. This CDR3 has 13 residues. From germline, CDR1 is MNHEY and CDR2 SVGEGT. The CDR3 nucleotides are TGTGCCAGCAGTGACAGGCTTCACTATGGCTACACCTTC. This encodes CASSDRLHYGYTF.

This sequence joins TRBV30 and TRBJ2-7; tentative D call: TRBD2 (6 bases). The CDR3 runs 15 residues. V was pared by 0 bases and J by 0 bases, with 12 bases between. Germline V gene sequence: CDR1 GTSNPN, CDR2 SVGIG (reference sequence). DNA for the CDR3: TGTGCCTGGAGTGTAACGGGGGATTCCTCCTACGAGCAGTACTTC. The encoded protein is CAWSVTGDSSYEQYF.

This sequence joins TRBV5-4 and TRBJ2-2; the match to TRBD2 covers 14 bases. J gave up 7 bases and V 0 bases, and 2 bases lay outside the gene matches. The germline V gene has CDR1 SGHNT and CDR2 YYREEE (reference sequence). CDR3 length: 16 residues. CDR3 region: CASSLDGLAGGGELFF. For the CDR3, the DNA is TGTGCCAGCAGCTTGGATGGACTAGCGGGGGGCGGGGAGCTGTTTTTT.

The rearrangement uses TRBV5-4 and TRBJ1-1; 8 bases match TRBD1. The CDR3 loop spans 14 amino acids. J gave up 4 bases and V 4 bases, and 6 bases lay outside the gene matches. Germline CDR1 and CDR2: SGHNT and YYREEE (reference sequence). This chain's CDR3 is CASSAQGGITEAFF. The DNA for the CDR3 is TGTGCCAGCAGCGCACAGGGGGGGATCACTGAAGCTTTCTTT. The whole variable domain, remainder taken from reference TRBV5-4 and TRBJ1-1, is ETGVTQSPTHLIKTRGQQVTLRCSSQSGHNTVSWYQQALGQGPQFIFQYYREEENGRGNFPPRFSGLQFPNYSSELNVNALELDDSALYLCASSAQGGITEAFFGQGTRLTVV.

The CDR3 DNA follows: TGTGCTCCCAGGCCCTATGAGCAGTTCTTC. Protein product: CAPRPYEQFF. The chain is built from TRBV12-5 and TRBJ2-1, with no clear D. This CDR3 contains 10 residues. Trimming shortened V by 11 bases and J by 8 bases, and 10 bases separated the two germline ends. Germline CDR1 reads LGHNT; CDR2 reads FRNRAP.

This clone was observed a handful of times. The chain has TRBV7-2 and TRBJ1-3, with 7 bases fitting TRBD1. This CDR3 is built from 14 residues. Germline CDR1 is SGHTA and CDR2 is FQGNSA. Unmatched junction bases numbered 4, after V lost 6 bases and J lost 2 bases. The CDR3 loop reads CASRPGGPGNTIYF. The CDR3 region has the DNA TGTGCCAGCAGGCCAGGGGGGCCTGGAAACACCATATATTTT.

The chain recombines TRBV6-5 with TRBJ1-4; 9 bases match TRBD1. Germline lookup yields CDR1 MNHEY and CDR2 SVGAGI. This CDR3 spans 15 amino acids. With V trimmed by 6 bases and J by 7 bases, 9 bases remained unmatched. The CDR3 nucleotides are TGTGCCAGCAGAAGAAACAGGGGGCGAAGTGAAAAACTGTTTTTT. Amino acid sequence: CASRRNRGRSEKLFF.

V gene TRBV12-5 combines with J gene TRBJ2-7; 9 positions match TRBD1. The ends lost 1 base at V and 7 bases at J; junction bases unmatched: 8. Germline V gives CDR1 LGHNT, CDR2 FRNRAP. This CDR3 has 15 residues. The CDR3 nucleotides are TGTGCTAGTGGTTTGGCCGGGACAGGGTACTCGGAGCAGTACTTC. It is translated as CASGLAGTGYSEQYF.

The chain is built from TRBV5-1 and TRBJ2-4, with TRBD1 matching over 9 bases. Germline-derived CDR1 and CDR2 are SGHRS and YFSETQ. V lost 4 bases, J lost 1 base, and 9 bases stayed unmatched. CDR3 length: 17 amino acids. The DNA for the CDR3 is TGCGCCAGCAGCCCCGGGACAGGGATCGTGGCCAAAAACATTCAGTACTTC. Its protein product is CASSPGTGIVAKNIQYF.

The chain uses TRBV6-5 and TRBJ2-7, with TRBD1 matching over 8 bases. The germline V gene has CDR1 MNHEY and CDR2 SVGAGI. J gave up 2 bases and V 6 bases, and 6 bases lay outside the gene matches. CDR3 length equals 14 residues. The DNA for the CDR3 is TGTGCCAGCAGACGAGGGACAGGAACCTACGAGCAGTACTTC. Protein: CASRRGTGTYEQYF.

The rearrangement joins TRBV19 to TRBJ1-1; 8 bases align to TRBD1. Trimming took 4 bases from V and 5 from J; bases not matched to a gene: 0. The germline V gene has CDR1 LNHDA and CDR2 SQIVND (reference sequence). The CDR3 length is 12 residues. The CDR3 nucleotides are TGTGCCAGTAGTAACAGGGGGACTGAAGCTTTCTTT. Residues: CASSNRGTEAFF.